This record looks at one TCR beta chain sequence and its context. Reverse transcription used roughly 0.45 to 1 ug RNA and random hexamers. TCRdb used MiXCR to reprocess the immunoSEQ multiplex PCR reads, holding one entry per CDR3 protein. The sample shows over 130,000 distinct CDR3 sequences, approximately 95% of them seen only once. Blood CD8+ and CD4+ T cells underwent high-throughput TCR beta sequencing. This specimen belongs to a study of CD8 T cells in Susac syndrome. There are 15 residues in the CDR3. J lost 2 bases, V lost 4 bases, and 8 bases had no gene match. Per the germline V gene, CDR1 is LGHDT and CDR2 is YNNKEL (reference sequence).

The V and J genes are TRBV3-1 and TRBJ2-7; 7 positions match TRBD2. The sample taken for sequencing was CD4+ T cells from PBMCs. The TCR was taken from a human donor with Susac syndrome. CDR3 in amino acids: CASSRNGAGPYEQYF. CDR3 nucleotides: TGTGCCAGCAGCCGAAACGGAGCGGGACCCTACGAGCAGTACTTC.